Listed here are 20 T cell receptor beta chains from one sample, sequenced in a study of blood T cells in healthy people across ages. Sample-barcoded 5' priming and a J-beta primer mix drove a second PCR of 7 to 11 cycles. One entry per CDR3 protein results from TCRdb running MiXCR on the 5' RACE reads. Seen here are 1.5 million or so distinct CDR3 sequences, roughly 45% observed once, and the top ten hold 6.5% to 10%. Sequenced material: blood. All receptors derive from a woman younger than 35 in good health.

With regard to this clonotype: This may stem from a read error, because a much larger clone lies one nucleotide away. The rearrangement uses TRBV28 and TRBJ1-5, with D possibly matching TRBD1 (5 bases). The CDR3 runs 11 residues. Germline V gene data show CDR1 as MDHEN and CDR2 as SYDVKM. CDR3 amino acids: CTSSRVMPQHF. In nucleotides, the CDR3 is TGTACCAGCAGCAGGGTGATGCCCCAGCATTTT.

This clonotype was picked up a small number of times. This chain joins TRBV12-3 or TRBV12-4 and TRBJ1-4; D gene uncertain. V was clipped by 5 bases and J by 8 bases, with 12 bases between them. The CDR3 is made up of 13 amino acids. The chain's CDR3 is CASSPSQSEKLFF. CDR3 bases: TGTGCCAGCAGTCCCTCGCAGAGCGAAAAACTGTTTTTT.

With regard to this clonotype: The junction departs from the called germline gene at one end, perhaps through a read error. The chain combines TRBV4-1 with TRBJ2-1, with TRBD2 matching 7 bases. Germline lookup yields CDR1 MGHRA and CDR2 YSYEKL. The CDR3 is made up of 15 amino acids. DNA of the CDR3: TGCGCCAGCAGCTCAGCTAGCGGCTCCTACAGTGAGCAGTTCTTC. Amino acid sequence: CASSSASGSYSEQFF.

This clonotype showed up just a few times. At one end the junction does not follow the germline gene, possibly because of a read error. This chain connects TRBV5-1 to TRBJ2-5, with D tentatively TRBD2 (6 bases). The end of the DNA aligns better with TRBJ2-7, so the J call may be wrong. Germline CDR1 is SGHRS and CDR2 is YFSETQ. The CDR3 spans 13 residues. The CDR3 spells CASSLEGIHEQYF. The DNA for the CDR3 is TGCGCCAGCAGTTTGGAGGGGATCCACGAGCAGTACTTC.

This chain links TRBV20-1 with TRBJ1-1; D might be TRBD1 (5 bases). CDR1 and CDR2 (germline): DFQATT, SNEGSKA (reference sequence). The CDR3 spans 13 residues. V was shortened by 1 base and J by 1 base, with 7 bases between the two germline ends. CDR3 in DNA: TGCAGTGCTAGAGCGGGGGGGAACACTGAAGCTTTCTTT. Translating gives CSARAGGNTEAFF.

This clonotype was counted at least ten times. As DNA, the CDR3 is TGCGCCAGCAGCCAAGGAGAGTGGCAGGGTCGGGAAAAACTGTTTTTT. Its protein is CASSQGEWQGREKLFF. The chain carries TRBV4-1 and TRBJ1-4; possible D gene TRBD1, 5 bases. Trimming removed 1 base from V and 8 bases from J, with 17 bases in between. This CDR3 is 16 amino acids long. CDR1 and CDR2 (germline): MGHRA, YSYEKL.

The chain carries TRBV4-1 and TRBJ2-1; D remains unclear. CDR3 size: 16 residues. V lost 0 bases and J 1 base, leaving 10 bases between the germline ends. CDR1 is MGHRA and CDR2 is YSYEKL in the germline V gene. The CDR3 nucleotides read TGCGCCAGCAGCCAAGATGAATCCGTTTCCTACAATGAGCAGTTCTTC. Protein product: CASSQDESVSYNEQFF.

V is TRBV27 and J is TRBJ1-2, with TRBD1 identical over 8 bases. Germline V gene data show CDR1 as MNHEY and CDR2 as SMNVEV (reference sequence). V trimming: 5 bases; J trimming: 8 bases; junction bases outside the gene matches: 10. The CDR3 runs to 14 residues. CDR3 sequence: CASSVQPGTGGYTF. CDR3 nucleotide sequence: TGTGCCAGCAGTGTCCAACCCGGGACAGGCGGCTACACCTTC.

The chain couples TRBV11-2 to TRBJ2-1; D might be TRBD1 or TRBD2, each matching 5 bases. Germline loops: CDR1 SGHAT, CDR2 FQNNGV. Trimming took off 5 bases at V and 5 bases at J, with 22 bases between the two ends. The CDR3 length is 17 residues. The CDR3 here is CASSLARTWTDHNEQFF. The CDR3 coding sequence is TGTGCCAGCAGCCTGGCCCGGACATGGACTGACCACAATGAGCAGTTCTTC. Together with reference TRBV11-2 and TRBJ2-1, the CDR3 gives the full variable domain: EAGVAQSPRYKIIEKRQSVAFWCNPISGHATLYWYQQILGQGPKLLIQFQNNGVVDDSQLPKDRFSAERLKGVDSTLKIQPAKLEDSAVYLCASSLARTWTDHNEQFFGPGTRLTVL.

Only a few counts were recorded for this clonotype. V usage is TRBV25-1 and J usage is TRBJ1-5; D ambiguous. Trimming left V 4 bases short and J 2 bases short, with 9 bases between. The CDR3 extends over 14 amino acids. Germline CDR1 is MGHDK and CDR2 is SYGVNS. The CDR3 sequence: CASSGRWGNQPQHF. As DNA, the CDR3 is TGTGCCAGCAGTGGCCGGTGGGGCAATCAGCCCCAGCATTTT.

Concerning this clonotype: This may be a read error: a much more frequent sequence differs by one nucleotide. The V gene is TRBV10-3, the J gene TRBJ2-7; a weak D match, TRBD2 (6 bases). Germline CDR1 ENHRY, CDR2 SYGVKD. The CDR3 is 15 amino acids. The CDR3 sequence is CAIGERGVSPYEQYF. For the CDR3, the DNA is TGTGCCATCGGTGAGCGCGGGGTGTCCCCGTACGAGCAGTACTTC.

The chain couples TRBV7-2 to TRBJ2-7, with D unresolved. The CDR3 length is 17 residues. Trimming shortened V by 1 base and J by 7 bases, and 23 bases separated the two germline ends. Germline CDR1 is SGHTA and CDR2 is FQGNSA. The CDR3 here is CASSLVIMSGSTGEQYF. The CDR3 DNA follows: TGTGCCAGCAGCTTAGTTATAATGTCCGGGTCAACTGGGGAGCAGTACTTC.

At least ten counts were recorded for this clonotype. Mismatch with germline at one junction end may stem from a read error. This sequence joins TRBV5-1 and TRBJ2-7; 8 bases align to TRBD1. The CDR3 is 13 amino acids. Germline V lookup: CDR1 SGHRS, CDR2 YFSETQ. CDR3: CASSADRAYEQYF. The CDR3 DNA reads TGTGCCAGCAGTGCGGACAGGGCCTACGAGCAGTACTTC.

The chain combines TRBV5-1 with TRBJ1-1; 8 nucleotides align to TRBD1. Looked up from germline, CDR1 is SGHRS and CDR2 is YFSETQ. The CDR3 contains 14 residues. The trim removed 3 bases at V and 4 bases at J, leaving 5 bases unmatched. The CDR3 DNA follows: TGCGCCAGCAGCTCGGGACAGGATGCCACTGAAGCTTTCTTT. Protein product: CASSSGQDATEAFF.

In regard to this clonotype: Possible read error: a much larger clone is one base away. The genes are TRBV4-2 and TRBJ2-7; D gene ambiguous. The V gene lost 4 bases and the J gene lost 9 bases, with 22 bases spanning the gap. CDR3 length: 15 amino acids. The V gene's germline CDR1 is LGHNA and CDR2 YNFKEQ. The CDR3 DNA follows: TGTGCCAGCAGCCCAGAGAGGTGGGGATCCAACGGGCAGTACTTC. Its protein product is CASSPERWGSNGQYF.

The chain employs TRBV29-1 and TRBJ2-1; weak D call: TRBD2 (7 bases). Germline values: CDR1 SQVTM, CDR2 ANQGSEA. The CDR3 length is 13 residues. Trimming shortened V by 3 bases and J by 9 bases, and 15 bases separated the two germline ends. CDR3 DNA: TGCAGCGTTGAGAAGGGGGGGGTGGGTGAGCAGTTCTTC. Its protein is CSVEKGGVGEQFF.

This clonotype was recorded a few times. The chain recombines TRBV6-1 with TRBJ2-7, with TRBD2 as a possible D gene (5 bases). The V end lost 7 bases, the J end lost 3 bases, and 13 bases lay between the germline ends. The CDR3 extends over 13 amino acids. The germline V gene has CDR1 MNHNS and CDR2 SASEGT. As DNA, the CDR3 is TGTGCCAGCATACCAGCTGAGGGCTACGAGCAGTACTTC. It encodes CASIPAEGYEQYF.

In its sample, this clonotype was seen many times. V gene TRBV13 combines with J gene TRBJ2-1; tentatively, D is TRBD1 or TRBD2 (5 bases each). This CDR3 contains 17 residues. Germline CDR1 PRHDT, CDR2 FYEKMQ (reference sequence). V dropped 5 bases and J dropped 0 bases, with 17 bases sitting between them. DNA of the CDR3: TGTGCCAGCAGCACCCGTGGGGGAGCGGACTCCTACAATGAGCAGTTCTTC. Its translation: CASSTRGGADSYNEQFF.

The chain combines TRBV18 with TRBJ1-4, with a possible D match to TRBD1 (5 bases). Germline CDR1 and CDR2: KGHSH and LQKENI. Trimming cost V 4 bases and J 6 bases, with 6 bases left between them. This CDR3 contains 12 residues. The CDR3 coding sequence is TGTGCCAGCTCACAAGGGGATGAAAAACTGTTTTTT. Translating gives CASSQGDEKLFF. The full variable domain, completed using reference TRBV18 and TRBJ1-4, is NAGVMQNPRHLVRRRGQEARLRCSPMKGHSHVYWYRQLPEEGLKFMVYLQKENIIDESGMPKERFSAEFPKEGPSILRIQQVVRGDSAAYFCASSQGDEKLFFGSGTQLSVL.

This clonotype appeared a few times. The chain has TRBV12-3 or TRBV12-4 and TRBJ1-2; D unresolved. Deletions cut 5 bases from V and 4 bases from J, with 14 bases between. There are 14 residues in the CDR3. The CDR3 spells CASSPAGRTYGYTF. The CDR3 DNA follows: TGTGCCAGCAGTCCGGCCGGGAGGACCTATGGCTACACCTTC.